This entry is about one TCR beta chain. This clone is regarded as medium-sized (0.01 to 0.1%). What antigen it recognizes has not been identified. Per-base qualities were not stored, and no clone one base away is much larger. The data stem from a study of neoadjuvant anti-PD-1 for oral cavity cancer (dated by TCRdb to about 2021). About the study as a whole: Before curative-intent surgical resection, most patients were given three to four biweekly doses of nivolumab at 3 mg/kg. Patients without progression received a fourth nivolumab dose around day 43 and underwent definitive surgical resection on days 50-56. Under RECIST 1.1, a patient counted as a responder if showing complete response, partial response or stable disease, and as a non-responder if showing progression. The parent correlative cohort included 11 to 13 patients, with an approximately 30% response rate. What the research found in general, with its limitations: Larger post-treatment sizes of preexisting intratumoral clones correlated with greater tumor shrinkage, suggesting expansion of preexisting clones contributed to response. A higher pretreatment blood Treg/Th17 ratio correlated with both higher pretreatment blood TCRbeta clonality and lower post-treatment tumor TCRbeta clonality. The TCR analyses had only a few patients in each response group, and the authors called for validation in larger cohorts.

The sample's time point label, decoded: after neoadjuvant nivolumab, at surgical resection. None of the patients had received prior systemic or radiation treatment, and all were newly diagnosed with stage II-IVA oral cavity squamous cell carcinoma. Everyone in the cohort had locally advanced, HPV-negative oral cavity squamous cell carcinoma. The samples were drawn from a longitudinal correlative study tied to a single-arm phase II trial testing neoadjuvant nivolumab in oral cavity squamous cell carcinoma. Subject-matched pre- and post-treatment PBMCs and tumors from three responders and three non-responders were subjected to genomic DNA-based TCRbeta sequencing. For tumor tissue, genomic DNA extraction relied on the Maxwell RSC DNA from Tissue kit. At the junction V is shortened by 3 bases and J by 1 base, with 14 bases in between. As encoded in the germline V gene, CDR1 is SGDLS while CDR2 is YYNGEE. The CDR3, cysteine through phenylalanine, is 16 amino acids long. The DNA shown is the 48-base CDR3, in frame from base 1.

Tumor libraries used mostly approximately 4.4 ug of input genomic DNA for survey sequencing, with two replicates per sample. The immunoSEQ hsTCRbeta kit was used to prepare TCRbeta libraries, following the manufacturer's instructions. The finished libraries were brought together in one pool at roughly 2.7 nM, which was then read using an Illumina NovaSeq 6000 S4 flow cell. For the original study's pipeline: Raw data preprocessing and quality control were performed with the immunoSEQ Analyzer. The analysis was restricted to productive rearrangements, with each unique CDR3 amino acid sequence defining a clonotype. Repertoire clonality was estimated as the Gini-Simpson index, which was computed with the R package tcR. Student's t test was used to compare Gini indices, and Pearson correlation was used to assess associations with tumor size change. Entries here come from immuneACCESS through TCRdb and include only in-frame sequences with V and J called. Some clones fail to appear in such tables; in the studies checked, an unresolved V gene covers under half of the shortfall, and the cause of the remainder is unknown. V, J and clone size derive from that table, while D and trimming were established from the DNA sequence. Recorded for this sample are tens of thousands of clones; under 30% of them occurred a single time. The ten largest clonotypes hold roughly 16% of the sample.

The starting material was tumor tissue, obtained after nivolumab (anti-PD-1) treatment. The V and J segments used are TRBV9 and TRBJ2-1; the D match is possibly TRBD1 or TRBD2, with 5 bases aligned in each. The TCR originated in a person aged 35-80 years with oral cavity squamous cell carcinoma. The CDR3 reads CASSGGSGGSYNEQFF. The nucleotides read TGTGCCAGCAGCGGAGGGAGTGGGGGTTCCTACAATGAGCAGTTCTTC.